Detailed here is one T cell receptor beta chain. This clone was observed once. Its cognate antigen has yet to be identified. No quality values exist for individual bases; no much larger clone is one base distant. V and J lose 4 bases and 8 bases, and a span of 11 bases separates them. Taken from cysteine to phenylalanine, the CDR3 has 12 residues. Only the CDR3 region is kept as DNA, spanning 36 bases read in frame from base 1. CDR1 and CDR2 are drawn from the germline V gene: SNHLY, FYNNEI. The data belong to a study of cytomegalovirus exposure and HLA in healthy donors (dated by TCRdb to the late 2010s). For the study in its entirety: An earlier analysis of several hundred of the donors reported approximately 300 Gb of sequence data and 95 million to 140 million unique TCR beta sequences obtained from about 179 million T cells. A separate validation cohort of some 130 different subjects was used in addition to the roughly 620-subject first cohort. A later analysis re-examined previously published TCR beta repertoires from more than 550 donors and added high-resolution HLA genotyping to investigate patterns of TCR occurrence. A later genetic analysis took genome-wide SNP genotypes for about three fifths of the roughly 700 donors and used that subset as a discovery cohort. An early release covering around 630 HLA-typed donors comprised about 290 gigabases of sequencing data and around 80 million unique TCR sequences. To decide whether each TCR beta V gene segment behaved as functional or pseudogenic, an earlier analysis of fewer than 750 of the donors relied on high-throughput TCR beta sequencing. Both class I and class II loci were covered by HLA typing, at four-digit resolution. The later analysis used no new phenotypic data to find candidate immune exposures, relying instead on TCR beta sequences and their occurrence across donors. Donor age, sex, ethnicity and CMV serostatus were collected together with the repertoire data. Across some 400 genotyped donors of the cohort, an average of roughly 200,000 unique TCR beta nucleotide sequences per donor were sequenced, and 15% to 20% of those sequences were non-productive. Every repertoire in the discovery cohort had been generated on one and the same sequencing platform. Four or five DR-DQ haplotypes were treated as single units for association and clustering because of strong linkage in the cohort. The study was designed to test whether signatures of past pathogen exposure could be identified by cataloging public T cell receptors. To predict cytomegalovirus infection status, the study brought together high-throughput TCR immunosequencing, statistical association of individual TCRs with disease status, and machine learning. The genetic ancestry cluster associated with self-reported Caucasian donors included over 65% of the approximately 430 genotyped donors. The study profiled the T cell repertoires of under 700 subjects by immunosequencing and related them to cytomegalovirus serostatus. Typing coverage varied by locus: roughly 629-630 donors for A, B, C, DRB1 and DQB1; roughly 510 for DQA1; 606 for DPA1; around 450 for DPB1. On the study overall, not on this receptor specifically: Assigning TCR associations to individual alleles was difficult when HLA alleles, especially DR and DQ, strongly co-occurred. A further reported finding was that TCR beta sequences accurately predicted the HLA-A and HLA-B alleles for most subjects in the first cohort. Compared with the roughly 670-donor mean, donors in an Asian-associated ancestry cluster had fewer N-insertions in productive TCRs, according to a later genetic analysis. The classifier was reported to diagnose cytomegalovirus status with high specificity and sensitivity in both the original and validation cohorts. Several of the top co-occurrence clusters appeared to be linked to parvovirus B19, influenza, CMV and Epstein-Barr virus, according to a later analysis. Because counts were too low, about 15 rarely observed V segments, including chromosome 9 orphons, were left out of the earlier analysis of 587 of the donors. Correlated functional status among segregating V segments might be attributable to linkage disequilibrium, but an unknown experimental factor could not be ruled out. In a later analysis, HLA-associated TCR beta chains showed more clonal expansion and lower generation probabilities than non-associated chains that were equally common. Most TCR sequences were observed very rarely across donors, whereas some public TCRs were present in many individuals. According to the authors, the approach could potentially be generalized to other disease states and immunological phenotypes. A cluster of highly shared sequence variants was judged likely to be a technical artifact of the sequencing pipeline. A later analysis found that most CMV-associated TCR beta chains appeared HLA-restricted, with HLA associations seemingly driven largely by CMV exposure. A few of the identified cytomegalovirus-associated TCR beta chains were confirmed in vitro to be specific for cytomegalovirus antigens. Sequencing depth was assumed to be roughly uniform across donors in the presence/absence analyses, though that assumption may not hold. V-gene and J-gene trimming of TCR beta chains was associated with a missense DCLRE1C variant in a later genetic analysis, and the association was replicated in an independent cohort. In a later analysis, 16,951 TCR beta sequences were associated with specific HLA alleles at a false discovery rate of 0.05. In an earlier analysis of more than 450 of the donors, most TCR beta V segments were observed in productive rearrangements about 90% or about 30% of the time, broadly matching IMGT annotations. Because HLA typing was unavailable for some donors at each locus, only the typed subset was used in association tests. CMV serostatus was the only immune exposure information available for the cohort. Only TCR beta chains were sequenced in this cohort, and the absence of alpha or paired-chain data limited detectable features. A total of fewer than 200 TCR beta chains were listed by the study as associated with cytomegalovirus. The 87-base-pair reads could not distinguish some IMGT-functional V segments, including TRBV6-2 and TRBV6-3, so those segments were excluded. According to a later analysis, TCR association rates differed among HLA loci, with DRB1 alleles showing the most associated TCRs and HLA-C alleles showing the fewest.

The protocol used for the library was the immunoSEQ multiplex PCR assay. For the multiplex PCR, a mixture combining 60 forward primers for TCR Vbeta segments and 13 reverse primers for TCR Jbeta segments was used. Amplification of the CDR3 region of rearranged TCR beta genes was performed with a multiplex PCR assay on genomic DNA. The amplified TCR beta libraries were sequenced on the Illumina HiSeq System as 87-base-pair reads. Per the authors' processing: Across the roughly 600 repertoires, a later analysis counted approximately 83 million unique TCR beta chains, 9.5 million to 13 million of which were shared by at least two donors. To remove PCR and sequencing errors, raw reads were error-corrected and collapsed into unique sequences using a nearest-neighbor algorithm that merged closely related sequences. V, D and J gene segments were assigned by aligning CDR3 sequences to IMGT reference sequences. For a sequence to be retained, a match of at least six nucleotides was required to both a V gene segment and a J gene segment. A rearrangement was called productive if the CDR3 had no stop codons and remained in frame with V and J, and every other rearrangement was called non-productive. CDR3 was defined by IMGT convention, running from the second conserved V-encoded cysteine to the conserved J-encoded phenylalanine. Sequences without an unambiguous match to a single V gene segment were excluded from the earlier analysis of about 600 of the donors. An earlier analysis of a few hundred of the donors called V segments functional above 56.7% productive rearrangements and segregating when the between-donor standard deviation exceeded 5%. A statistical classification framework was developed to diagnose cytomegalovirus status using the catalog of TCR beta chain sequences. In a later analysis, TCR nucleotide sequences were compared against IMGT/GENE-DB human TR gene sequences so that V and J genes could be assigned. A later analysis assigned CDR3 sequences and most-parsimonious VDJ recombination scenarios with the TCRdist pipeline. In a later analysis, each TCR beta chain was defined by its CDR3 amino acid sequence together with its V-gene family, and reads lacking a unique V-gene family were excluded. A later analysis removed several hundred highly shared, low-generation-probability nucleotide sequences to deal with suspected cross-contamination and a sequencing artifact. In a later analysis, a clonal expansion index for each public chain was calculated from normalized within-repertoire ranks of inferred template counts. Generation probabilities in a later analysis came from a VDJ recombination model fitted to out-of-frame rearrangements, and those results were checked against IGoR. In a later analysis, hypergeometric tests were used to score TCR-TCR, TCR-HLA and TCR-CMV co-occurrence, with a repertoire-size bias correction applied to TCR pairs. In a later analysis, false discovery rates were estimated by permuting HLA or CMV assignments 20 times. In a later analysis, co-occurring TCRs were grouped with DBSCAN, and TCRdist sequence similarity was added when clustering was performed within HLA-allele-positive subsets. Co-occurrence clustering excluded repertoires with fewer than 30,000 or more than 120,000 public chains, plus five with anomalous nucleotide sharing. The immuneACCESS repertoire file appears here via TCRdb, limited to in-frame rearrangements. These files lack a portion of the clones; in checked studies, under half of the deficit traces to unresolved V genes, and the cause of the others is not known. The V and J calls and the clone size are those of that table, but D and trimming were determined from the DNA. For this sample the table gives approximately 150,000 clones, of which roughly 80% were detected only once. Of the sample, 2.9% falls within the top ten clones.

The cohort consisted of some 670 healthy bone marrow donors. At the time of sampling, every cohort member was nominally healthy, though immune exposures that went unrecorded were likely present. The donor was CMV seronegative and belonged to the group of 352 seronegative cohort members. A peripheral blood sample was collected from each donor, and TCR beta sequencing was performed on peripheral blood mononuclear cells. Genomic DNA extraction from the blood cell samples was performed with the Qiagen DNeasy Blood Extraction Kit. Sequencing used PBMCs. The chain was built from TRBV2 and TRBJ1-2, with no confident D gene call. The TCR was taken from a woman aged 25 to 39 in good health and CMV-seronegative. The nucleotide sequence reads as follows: TGTGCCAGCAGTGCCGACATTTACGGCTACACCTTC. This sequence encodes CASSADIYGYTF.